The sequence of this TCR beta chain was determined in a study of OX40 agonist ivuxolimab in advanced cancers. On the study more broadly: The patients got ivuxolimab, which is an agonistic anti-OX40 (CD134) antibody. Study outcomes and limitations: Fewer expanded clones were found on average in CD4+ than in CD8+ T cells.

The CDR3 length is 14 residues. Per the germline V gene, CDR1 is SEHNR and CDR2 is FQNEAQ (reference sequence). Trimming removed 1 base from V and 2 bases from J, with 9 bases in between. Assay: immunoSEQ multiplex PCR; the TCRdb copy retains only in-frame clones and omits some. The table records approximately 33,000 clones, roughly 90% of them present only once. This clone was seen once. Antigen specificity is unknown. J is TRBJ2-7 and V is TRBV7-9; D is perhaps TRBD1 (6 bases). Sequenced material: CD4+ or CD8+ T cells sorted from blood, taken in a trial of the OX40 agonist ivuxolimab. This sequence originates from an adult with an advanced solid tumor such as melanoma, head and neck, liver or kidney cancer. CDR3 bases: TGTGCCAGCAGCTTAGACAGGGTCCCCTACGAGCAGTACTTC. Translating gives CASSLDRVPYEQYF.